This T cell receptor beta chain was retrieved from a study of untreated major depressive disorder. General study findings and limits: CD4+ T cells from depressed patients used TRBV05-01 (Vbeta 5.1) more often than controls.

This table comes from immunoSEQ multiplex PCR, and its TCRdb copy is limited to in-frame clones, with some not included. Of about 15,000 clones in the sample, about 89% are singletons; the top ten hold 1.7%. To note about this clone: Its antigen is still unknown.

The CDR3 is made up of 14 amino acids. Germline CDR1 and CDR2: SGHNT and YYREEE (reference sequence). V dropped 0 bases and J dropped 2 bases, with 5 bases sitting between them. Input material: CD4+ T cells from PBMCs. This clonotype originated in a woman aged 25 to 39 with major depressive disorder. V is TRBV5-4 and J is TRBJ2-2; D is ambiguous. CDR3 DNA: TGTGCCAGCAGCTTGGTCAGAAACACCGGGGAGCTGTTTTTT. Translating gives CASSLVRNTGELFF.